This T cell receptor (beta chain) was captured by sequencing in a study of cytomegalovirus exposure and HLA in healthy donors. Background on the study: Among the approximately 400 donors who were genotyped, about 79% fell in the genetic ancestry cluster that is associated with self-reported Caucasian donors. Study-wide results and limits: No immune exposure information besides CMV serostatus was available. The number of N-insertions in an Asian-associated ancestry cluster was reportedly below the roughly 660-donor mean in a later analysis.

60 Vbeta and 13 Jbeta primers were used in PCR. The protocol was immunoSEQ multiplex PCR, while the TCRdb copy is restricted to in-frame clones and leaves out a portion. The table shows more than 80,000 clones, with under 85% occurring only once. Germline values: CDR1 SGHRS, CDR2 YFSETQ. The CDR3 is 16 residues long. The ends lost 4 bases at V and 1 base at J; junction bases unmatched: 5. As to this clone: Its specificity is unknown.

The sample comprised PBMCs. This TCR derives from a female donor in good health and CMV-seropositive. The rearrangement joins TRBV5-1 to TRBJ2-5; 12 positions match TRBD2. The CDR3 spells CASSTQGLAGQETQYF. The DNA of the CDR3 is TGCGCCAGCAGCACCCAGGGACTAGCGGGCCAAGAGACCCAGTACTTC. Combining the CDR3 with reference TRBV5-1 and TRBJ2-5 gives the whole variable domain KAGVTQTPRYLIKTRGQQVTLSCSPISGHRSVSWYQQTPGQGLQFLFEYFSETQRNKGNFPGRFSGRQFSNSRSEMNVSTLELGDSALYLCASSTQGLAGQETQYFGPGTRLLVL.